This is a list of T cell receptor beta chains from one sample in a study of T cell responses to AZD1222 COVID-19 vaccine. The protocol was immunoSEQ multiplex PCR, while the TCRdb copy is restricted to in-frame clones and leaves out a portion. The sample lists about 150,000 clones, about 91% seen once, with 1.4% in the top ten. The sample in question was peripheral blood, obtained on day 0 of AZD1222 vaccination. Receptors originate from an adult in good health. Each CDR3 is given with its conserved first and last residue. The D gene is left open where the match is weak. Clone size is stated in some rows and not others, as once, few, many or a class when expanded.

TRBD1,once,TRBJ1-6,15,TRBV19,CASSEQGSDISPLHF,TGTGCCAGTAGTGAACAGGGGTCTGATATTTCACCCCTCCACTTT
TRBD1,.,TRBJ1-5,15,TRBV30,CAWSRDRGLMSPQHF,TGTGCCTGGAGCCGGGACAGGGGGCTTATGTCGCCCCAGCATTTT
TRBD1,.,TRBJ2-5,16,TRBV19,CASSIGGQGRRETQYF,TGTGCCAGTAGTATAGGGGGACAGGGGAGGAGAGAGACCCAGTACTTC
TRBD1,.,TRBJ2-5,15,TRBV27,CASRRTGGPQETQYF,TGTGCCAGCAGGAGGACAGGGGGCCCCCAAGAGACCCAGTACTTC
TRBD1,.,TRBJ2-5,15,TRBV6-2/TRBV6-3,CASSSRTGGWETQYF,TGTGCCAGCAGTTCGCGGACAGGGGGTTGGGAGACCCAGTACTTC
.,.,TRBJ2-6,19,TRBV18,CASSPLRVAGEAGANVLTF,TGTGCCAGCTCACCACTTAGGGTGGCCGGGGAAGCTGGGGCCAACGTCCTGACTTTC
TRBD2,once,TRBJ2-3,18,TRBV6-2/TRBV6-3,CASSYTTGGGAIVDTQYF,TGTGCCAGCAGTTACACTACGGGAGGGGGGGCGATAGTAGATACGCAGTATTTT
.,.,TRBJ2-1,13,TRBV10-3,CAIGGQLDNEQFF,TGTGCCATCGGGGGGCAACTGGACAATGAGCAGTTCTTC
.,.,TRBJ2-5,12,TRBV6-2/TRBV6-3,CASSGPQETQYF,TGTGCCAGCAGTGGACCCCAAGAGACCCAGTACTTC
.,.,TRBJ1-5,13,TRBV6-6,CASRRDSNQPQHF,TGTGCCAGCAGGCGGGACAGCAATCAGCCCCAGCATTTT
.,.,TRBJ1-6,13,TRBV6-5,CASNLGQNSPLHF,TGTGCCAGCAACTTAGGGCAGAATTCACCCCTCCACTTT
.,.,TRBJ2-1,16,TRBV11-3,CASSIRVRGSYNEQFF,TGTGCCAGCAGCATCCGGGTGCGGGGCTCCTACAATGAGCAGTTCTTC
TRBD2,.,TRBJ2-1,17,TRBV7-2,CASSLALAGRSLDEQFF,TGTGCCAGCAGCTTAGCACTAGCGGGGAGGAGCCTCGATGAGCAGTTCTTC
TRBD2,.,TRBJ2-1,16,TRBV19,CASSNPTSGHYNEQFF,TGTGCCAGTAGTAACCCAACTAGCGGCCACTACAATGAGCAGTTCTTC
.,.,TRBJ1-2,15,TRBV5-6,CASIINRDVYYGYTF,TGTGCCAGCATAATTAACCGGGACGTTTACTATGGCTACACCTTC
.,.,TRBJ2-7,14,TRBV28,CASRGHLSSYEQYF,TGTGCCAGCAGGGGACATCTGAGCTCCTACGAGCAGTACTTC
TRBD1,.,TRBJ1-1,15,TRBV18,CASSRQGVENTEAFF,TGTGCCAGCTCACGCCAGGGGGTTGAGAACACTGAAGCTTTCTTT
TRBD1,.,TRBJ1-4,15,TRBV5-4,CASSPGGQKGKKLFF,TGTGCCAGCAGCCCAGGGGGACAGAAGGGGAAAAAACTGTTTTTT
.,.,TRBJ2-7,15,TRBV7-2,CASSSDGGIGYEQYF,TGTGCCAGCAGCTCCGACGGAGGGATAGGGTACGAGCAGTACTTC
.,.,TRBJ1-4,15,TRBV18,CASSPDDRRGEKLFF,TGTGCCAGCTCACCCGACGACAGGCGTGGAGAAAAACTGTTTTTT
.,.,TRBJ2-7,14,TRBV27,CASSLKSGEYGQYF,TGTGCCAGCAGTTTAAAATCGGGGGAGTACGGGCAGTACTTC
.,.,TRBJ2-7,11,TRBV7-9,CASSLSYEQYF,TGTGCCAGCAGCTTGTCCTACGAGCAGTACTTC
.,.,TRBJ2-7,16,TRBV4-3,CASSQEATGNSYEQYF,TGCGCCAGCAGCCAAGAAGCAACGGGAAACTCCTACGAGCAGTACTTC
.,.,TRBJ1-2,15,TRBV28,CASSSMGGAHWGYTF,TGTGCCAGCAGTTCCATGGGGGGGGCGCATTGGGGCTACACCTTC
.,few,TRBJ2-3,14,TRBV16,CASSQFKGSDTQYF,TGTGCCAGCAGCCAATTCAAGGGTTCAGATACGCAGTATTTT